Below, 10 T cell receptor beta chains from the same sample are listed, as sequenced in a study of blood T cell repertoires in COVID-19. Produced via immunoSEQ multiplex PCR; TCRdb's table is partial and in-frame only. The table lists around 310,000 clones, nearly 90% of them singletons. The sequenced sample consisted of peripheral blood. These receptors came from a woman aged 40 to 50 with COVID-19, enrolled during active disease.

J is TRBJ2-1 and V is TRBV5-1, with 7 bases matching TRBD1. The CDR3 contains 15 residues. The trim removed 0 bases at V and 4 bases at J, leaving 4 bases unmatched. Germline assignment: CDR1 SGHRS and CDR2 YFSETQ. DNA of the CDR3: TGCGCCAGCAGCTTGGGGGACAGACCATACAATGAGCAGTTCTTC. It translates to CASSLGDRPYNEQFF.

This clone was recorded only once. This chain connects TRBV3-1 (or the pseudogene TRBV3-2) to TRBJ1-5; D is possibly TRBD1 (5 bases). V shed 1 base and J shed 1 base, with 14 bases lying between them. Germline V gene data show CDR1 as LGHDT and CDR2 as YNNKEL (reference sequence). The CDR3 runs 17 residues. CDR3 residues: CASSQVPPGQSNQPQHF. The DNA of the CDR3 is TGTGCCAGCAGCCAAGTTCCCCCAGGGCAGAGCAATCAGCCCCAGCATTTT.

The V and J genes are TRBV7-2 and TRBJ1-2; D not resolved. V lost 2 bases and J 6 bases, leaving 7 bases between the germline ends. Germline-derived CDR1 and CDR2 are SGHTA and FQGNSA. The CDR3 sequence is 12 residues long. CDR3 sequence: CASSLTGDGYTF. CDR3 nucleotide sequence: TGTGCCAGCAGCTTAACCGGAGATGGCTACACCTTC.

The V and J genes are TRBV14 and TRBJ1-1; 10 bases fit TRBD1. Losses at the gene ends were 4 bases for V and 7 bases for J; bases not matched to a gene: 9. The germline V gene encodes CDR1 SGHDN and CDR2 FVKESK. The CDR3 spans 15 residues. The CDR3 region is CASSPTDRGRIEAFF. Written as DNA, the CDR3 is TGTGCCAGCAGCCCTACCGACAGGGGGCGTATTGAAGCTTTCTTT. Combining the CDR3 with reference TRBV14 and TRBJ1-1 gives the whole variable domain EAGVTQFPSHSVIEKGQTVTLRCDPISGHDNLYWYRRVMGKEIKFLLHFVKESKQDESGMPNNRFLAERTGGTYSTLKVQPAELEDSGVYFCASSPTDRGRIEAFFGQGTRLTVV.

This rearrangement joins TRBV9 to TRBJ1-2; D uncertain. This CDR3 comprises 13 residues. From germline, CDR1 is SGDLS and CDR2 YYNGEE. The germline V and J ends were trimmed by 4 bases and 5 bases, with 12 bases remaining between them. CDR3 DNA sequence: TGTGCCAGCAGCCTCCCAAGCGGGTATGGCTACACCTTC. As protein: CASSLPSGYGYTF. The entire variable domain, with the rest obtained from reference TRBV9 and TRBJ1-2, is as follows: DSGVTQTPKHLITATGQRVTLRCSPRSGDLSVYWYQQSLDQGLQFLIQYYNGEERAKGNILERFSAQQFPDLHSELNLSSLELGDSALYFCASSLPSGYGYTFGSGTRLTVV.

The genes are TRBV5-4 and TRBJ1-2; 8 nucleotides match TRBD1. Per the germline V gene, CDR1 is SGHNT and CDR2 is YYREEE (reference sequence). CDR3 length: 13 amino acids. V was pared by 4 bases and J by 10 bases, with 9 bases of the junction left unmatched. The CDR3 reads CASSLTGQGYYTF. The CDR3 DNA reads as TGTGCCAGCAGCCTAACTGGACAGGGTTACTACACCTTC. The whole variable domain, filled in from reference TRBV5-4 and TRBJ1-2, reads ETGVTQSPTHLIKTRGQQVTLRCSSQSGHNTVSWYQQALGQGPQFIFQYYREEENGRGNFPPRFSGLQFPNYSSELNVNALELDDSALYLCASSLTGQGYYTFGSGTRLTVV.

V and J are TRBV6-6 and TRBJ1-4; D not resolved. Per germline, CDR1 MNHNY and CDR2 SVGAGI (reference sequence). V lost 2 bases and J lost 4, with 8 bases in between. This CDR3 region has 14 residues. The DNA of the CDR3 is TGTGCCAGCAGTTACGGGCAGCTTAATGAAAAACTGTTTTTT. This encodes CASSYGQLNEKLFF.

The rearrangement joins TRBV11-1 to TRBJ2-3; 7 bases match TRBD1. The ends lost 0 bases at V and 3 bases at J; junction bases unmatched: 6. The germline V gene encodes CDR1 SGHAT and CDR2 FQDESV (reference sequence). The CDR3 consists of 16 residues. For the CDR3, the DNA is TGTGCCAGCAGCTTAGCACTAACAGGGGAAACAGATACGCAGTATTTT. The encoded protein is CASSLALTGETDTQYF.

This chain's CDR3 is CALQTPGQGMPTSNQPQHF. DNA for the CDR3: TGTGCCTTACAAACCCCGGGACAGGGGATGCCCACTAGCAATCAGCCCCAGCATTTT. This chain connects TRBV30 to TRBJ1-5; 10 positions match TRBD1. This CDR3 has 19 residues. Germline-derived CDR1 and CDR2 are GTSNPN and SVGIG (reference sequence). V shed 7 bases and J 0 bases; nucleotides not matched to a gene: 18.

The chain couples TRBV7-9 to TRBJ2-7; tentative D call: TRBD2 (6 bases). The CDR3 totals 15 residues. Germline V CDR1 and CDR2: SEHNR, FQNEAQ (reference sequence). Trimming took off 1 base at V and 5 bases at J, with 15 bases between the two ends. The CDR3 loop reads CASSLGTGVKNEQYF. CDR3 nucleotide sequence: TGTGCCAGCAGCTTAGGGACGGGAGTGAAAAACGAGCAGTACTTC.